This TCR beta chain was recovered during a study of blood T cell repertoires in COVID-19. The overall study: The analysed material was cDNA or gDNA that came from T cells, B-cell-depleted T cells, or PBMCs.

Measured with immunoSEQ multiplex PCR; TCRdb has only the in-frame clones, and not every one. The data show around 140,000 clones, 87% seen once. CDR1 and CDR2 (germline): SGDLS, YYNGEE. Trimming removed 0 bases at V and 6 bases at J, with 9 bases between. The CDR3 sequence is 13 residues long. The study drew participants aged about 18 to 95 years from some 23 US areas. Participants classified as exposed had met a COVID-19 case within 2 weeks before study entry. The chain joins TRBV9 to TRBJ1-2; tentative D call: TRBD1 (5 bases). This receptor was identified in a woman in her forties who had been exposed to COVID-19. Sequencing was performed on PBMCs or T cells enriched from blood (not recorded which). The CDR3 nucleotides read TGTGCCAGCAGCGTAGCTCAGGGCGATGGCTACACCTTC. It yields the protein CASSVAQGDGYTF.